This T cell receptor beta chain came from a study of blood T cell repertoires in COVID-19 (TCRdb year 2020). At the level of the whole study: The collaborator samples originated in the United States, Italy and Spain and spanned the acute and convalescent phases of COVID-19. The material from the prospective study consisted of cDNA or gDNA derived from T cells, B-cell-depleted T cells, or PBMCs. Deeply sampled blood TCRbeta repertoires from subjects exposed to, actively infected with, or recovered from COVID-19 were included in the dataset. A freely available public database, intended as a resource for researchers studying the immune response to SARS-CoV-2, is where the repertoires were released. The samples were drawn from the first 160 participants of the ongoing ImmuneRACE study and from roughly 1,300 subjects provided by 6 global collaborators. Sample metadata almost always included a de-identified subject ID, COVID-19 status, age in years and sex. Where available, HLA class I and class II types were obtained from metadata supplied by the sample provider rather than from assay-based typing.

Its CDR3 holds 17 amino acids, cysteine through phenylalanine. Only CDR3 DNA remains: 51 bases, in frame from the first base. In its sample, this clone was seen once. Its antigen is still unknown. Base qualities were left out, and no much larger clone turns up one base away. Each collaborating institution followed its own protocols to collect whole blood in K2EDTA tubes. For TCRbeta analysis, collaborators shipped samples in one of three forms: frozen whole blood, isolated PBMCs, or DNA extracted from either of those sample types. TCRbeta CDR3 regions were amplified from genomic DNA by means of the immunoSEQ Assay, a bias-controlled multiplex PCR. Processing in the source paper ran as follows. The number of nucleated cells in each sample was estimated by amplification of reference gene primers within the assay. To quantify the absolute abundance of each unique TCRbeta CDR3 rearrangement, sequence reads were collapsed and filtered. For each sample, productive Simpson clonality was calculated as the square root of Simpson's diversity index across productive rearrangements. This immuneACCESS table, as held by TCRdb, lists in-frame sequences with V and J called but not all clones. Of the missing ones, under half trace to an unresolved V gene in checked studies; the others have no known cause. The DNA was the basis for D and trimming; V, J and clone size are from that table. The sample yields about 33,000 clones; roughly 88% were counted once. The top ten hold roughly 6.3% of the sample.

What the research found in general, with its limitations: Clinical and demographic metadata were provided uncurated, with the amount varying by source and participant.

This TCR derives from a human donor in a cohort sampled during active COVID-19. Sequences were obtained from peripheral blood. The V and J genes are TRBV12-2 and TRBJ2-2; no check of the table's D call, TRBD2, against the DNA was made. TRBV12-2 is a pseudogene locus. This receptor has the CDR3 CASRPSRVFLNTGELFF. The sequence in DNA is TGTGCAAGTCGCCCGAGTCGAGTTTTCCTAAACACCGGGGAGCTGTTTTTT.